Below are 27 T cell receptor beta chains sequenced from a single sample in a study of control samples from healthy donors and cancer patients. Only in-frame clones appear in the TCRdb table, and some are missing; sequencing was by immunoSEQ multiplex PCR. The data contain over 120,000 clones, around 94% of them seen just once; the ten biggest clones take up approximately 14%. Sequencing input: PBMCs. The receptor set was obtained from a man between 60 and 70 years old with colorectal cancer.

About this clone itself: A read error may produce the germline difference seen at one junction end. The rearrangement joins TRBV27 to TRBJ1-1; 9 positions match TRBD1. Germline lookup yields CDR1 MNHEY and CDR2 SMNVEV (reference sequence). This CDR3 is built from 14 residues. CDR3 sequence (DNA): TGTGCCAGCAGTTACAGGGGGCTGAAAACTGAAGCTTTCTTT. Translation gives CASSYRGLKTEAFF.

Concerning this clone itself: The junction differs from germline at one of its ends, possibly a read error. The J gene is TRBJ2-2, the V gene TRBV3-1 (or the pseudogene TRBV3-2); 7 bases are shared with TRBD1. The germline gives CDR1 LGHDT, CDR2 YNNKEL (reference sequence). The CDR3 loop spans 17 amino acids. CDR3 sequence (DNA): TGTGCCAGCAGCCAAGATTTCAGGACAGGTCGGACCGGGGAGCTGCTTTTT. Its translation is CASSQDFRTGRTGELLF.

This clone was seen only once. The chain is built from TRBV28 and TRBJ2-6; perhaps TRBD1 as D (6 bases). There are 18 residues in the CDR3. In germline, CDR1 is MDHEN, CDR2 SYDVKM. V lost 5 bases and J 0 bases, leaving 17 bases between the germline ends. Written as DNA, the CDR3 is TGTGCCAGCAGTGGTAATGTGGGGGCTTCCTCTGGGGCCAACGTCCTGACTTTC. It codes for CASSGNVGASSGANVLTF.

In DNA form, the CDR3 reads TGTGCCAGCAGTGAGTACAGGGAGGCCCCCCTCCACTTT. It specifies CASSEYREAPLHF. The chain recombines TRBV6-1 with TRBJ1-6; tentative D call: TRBD1 (6 bases). From germline, CDR1 is MNHNS and CDR2 SASEGT. V shed 3 bases and J shed 13 bases, with 13 bases lying between them. The CDR3 has 13 residues.

The chain employs TRBV19 and TRBJ1-5, with 8 bases fitting TRBD1. The CDR3 has 17 residues. Germline CDR1 and CDR2: LNHDA and SQIVND (reference sequence). V lost 3 bases, J lost 0 bases, and 7 bases stayed unmatched. The CDR3: CASSMGRGPHSNQPQHF. CDR3 nucleotide sequence: TGTGCCAGTAGTATGGGCAGGGGGCCCCATAGCAATCAGCCCCAGCATTTT.

The chain employs TRBV7-2 and TRBJ1-2; D gene unclear. With 1 base removed from V and 7 bases from J, the gap between germline ends came to 10 bases. The CDR3 is 13 amino acids. Germline V CDR1 and CDR2: SGHTA, FQGNSA. The chain's CDR3 is CASSLVWEGGYTF. In DNA form, the CDR3 reads TGTGCCAGCAGCTTAGTGTGGGAGGGTGGCTACACCTTC.

This chain links TRBV5-4 with TRBJ1-4; tentatively, D is TRBD1 (5 bases). CDR3 length: 11 amino acids. CDR1 and CDR2 from the germline V gene are SGHNT and YYREEE (reference sequence). Trimming cost V 4 bases and J 13 bases, with 11 bases left between them. The DNA for the CDR3 is TGTGCCAGCAGCCGGGACGGCAGACTGTTTTTT. This codes for CASSRDGRLFF.

This chain joins TRBV25-1 and TRBJ2-7; D is unclear. Germline values: CDR1 MGHDK, CDR2 SYGVNS. Trimming removed 4 bases at V and 1 base at J, with 17 bases between. This CDR3 contains 16 residues. The CDR3 loop is CASSGPGEKSSYEQYF. The CDR3 region has the DNA TGTGCCAGCAGTGGGCCTGGAGAGAAAAGTTCCTACGAGCAGTACTTC.

This chain joins TRBV19 and TRBJ1-3; 7 bases align to TRBD1. The junction had 10 bases not matched to a gene; V was cut back by 7 bases and J by 1 base. Germline loops: CDR1 LNHDA, CDR2 SQIVND (reference sequence). CDR3 length equals 16 residues. This CDR3 reads CASIRDSLLSGNTIYF. As DNA, the CDR3 is TGTGCCAGTATCCGGGACAGCCTTCTTTCTGGAAACACCATATATTTT.

The chain carries TRBV27 and TRBJ2-1; D is ambiguous. The CDR3 totals 12 residues. The V end was cut by 7 bases, the J end by 4 bases, with 8 bases between. CDR1 and CDR2 (germline): MNHEY, SMNVEV (reference sequence). The CDR3 DNA reads TGTGCCAGCAAAACGGCTTACAATGAGCAGTTCTTC. It yields the protein CASKTAYNEQFF.

This clone was found a few times. The J gene is TRBJ1-1, the V gene TRBV24-1, with 8 bases matching TRBD1. Per the germline V gene, CDR1 is KGHDR and CDR2 is SFDVKD. The CDR3 contains 16 residues. After removal of 7 bases from V and 1 base from J, the junction contained 10 bases not matched to a gene. The CDR3, as DNA: TGTGCCACCAGCTCTGCAGGGGGCGTTGGGAACACTGAAGCTTTCTTT. Its protein product is CATSSAGGVGNTEAFF.

The V gene is TRBV24-1, the J gene TRBJ2-5; a weak D match, TRBD1 (6 bases). The CDR3 sequence is 13 residues long. The germline gives CDR1 KGHDR, CDR2 SFDVKD. V lost 2 bases to trimming and J lost 5 bases, with 8 bases between them. The CDR3 spells CATSDYRDETQYF. Here the CDR3 DNA reads TGTGCCACCAGTGATTACAGGGACGAGACCCAGTACTTC.

This rearrangement joins TRBV11-3 to TRBJ2-1; either TRBD1 or TRBD2 may supply D (5 bases each). Germline V gene lookup returns CDR1 SGHNT and CDR2 YENEEA. V was pared by 5 bases and J by 0 bases, with 14 bases between. CDR3 size: 16 residues. CDR3 DNA: TGTGCCAGCAGCCTGGGGGTCTCGAGCTCCTACAATGAGCAGTTCTTC. Translating it yields CASSLGVSSSYNEQFF.

This clone was detected only once. This chain joins TRBV6-2 or TRBV6-3 and TRBJ2-2, with TRBD2 matching over 12 bases. V lost 2 bases to trimming and J lost 1 base; unmatched junction nucleotides: 5. In germline, CDR1 is MNHEY, CDR2 SVGEGT. The CDR3 has 18 residues. This CDR3 reads CASSYELAGGRNTGELFF. Here the CDR3 DNA reads TGTGCCAGCAGTTACGAACTAGCGGGGGGCAGGAACACCGGGGAGCTGTTTTTT.

The genes are TRBV4-1 and TRBJ2-1, with 9 positions matching TRBD2. Germline V gene sequence: CDR1 MGHRA, CDR2 YSYEKL. The V segment lost 0 bases and the J segment 7 bases; nucleotides outside the gene matches: 10. The CDR3 contains 17 residues. DNA for the CDR3: TGCGCCAGCAGCCAAGATGTGACTAGCGGTTCCTGGAATGAGCAGTTCTTC. Translated, it gives CASSQDVTSGSWNEQFF.

This clone showed up just once. The chain joins TRBV6-1 to TRBJ2-3; D is possibly TRBD2 (6 bases). The CDR3 runs to 16 residues. The V end lost 4 bases, the J end lost 0 bases, and 14 bases lay between the germline ends. Per germline, CDR1 MNHNS and CDR2 SASEGT. The CDR3, as DNA: TGTGCCAGCAGTGCAGCGGGCAGGTTCAGCACAGATACGCAGTATTTT. Translated: CASSAAGRFSTDTQYF.

This clone appeared once. The chain combines TRBV25-1 with TRBJ2-7, with 9 bases matching TRBD1. The germline V gene encodes CDR1 MGHDK and CDR2 SYGVNS. J was trimmed by 3 bases and V by 3 bases; bases with no gene match: 6. The CDR3 covers 15 residues. In DNA, the CDR3 is TGTGCCAGCAGTGACCCCGGGACAGGGATCTACGAGCAGTACTTC. Translating it yields CASSDPGTGIYEQYF.

The rearrangement links TRBV25-1 to TRBJ2-7, with TRBD1 matching over 10 bases. Trimming cost V 8 bases and J 4 bases; bases outside gene matches: 8. CDR3 size: 14 residues. Germline values: CDR1 MGHDK, CDR2 SYGVNS. This chain's CDR3 is CASGHGTGAYEQYF. CDR3 nucleotides: TGTGCCAGCGGACACGGGACAGGGGCATACGAGCAGTACTTC.

CDR3 in DNA: TGTGCCATCAGTGATGGGTGGAATGGCTACACCTTC. It encodes CAISDGWNGYTF. The chain has TRBV10-3 and TRBJ1-2; D is uncertain. Germline CDR1 is ENHRY and CDR2 is SYGVKD. The CDR3 has 12 amino acids. V shed 3 bases and J shed 6 bases, with 8 bases lying between them.

The V gene is TRBV5-4, the J gene TRBJ2-2, with D perhaps matching TRBD1 (6 bases). Germline lookup yields CDR1 SGHNT and CDR2 YYREEE (reference sequence). The V gene lost 4 bases and the J gene lost 5 bases, with 12 bases spanning the gap. The CDR3 extends over 14 amino acids. The CDR3 DNA follows: TGTGCCAGCAGCCCGGTGGACAGAACCGGGGAGCTGTTTTTT. This sequence encodes CASSPVDRTGELFF.

This chain connects TRBV6-5 to TRBJ1-5; D is unresolved. V gave up 11 bases and J gave up 0 bases, with 14 bases separating them. The CDR3 has 14 residues. CDR1 MNHEY and CDR2 SVGAGI come from the germline V gene. The CDR3 DNA reads as TGTGCCTCTTCTCAGCAAGATAGCAATCAGCCCCAGCATTTT. Translating gives CASSQQDSNQPQHF.

This clone was recorded only once. The same CDR3 arises from other DNA sequences in this sample as well. This chain joins TRBV7-9 and TRBJ1-1; 8 positions match TRBD1. Germline CDR1 SEHNR, CDR2 FQNEAQ (reference sequence). The CDR3 sequence is 15 residues long. V gave up 4 bases and J gave up 1 base; unmatched junction bases: 5. In nucleotides, the CDR3 is TGTGCCAGCAGCTGGGGTACAGGGGGGAACACTGAAGCTTTCTTT. This codes for CASSWGTGGNTEAFF.

This sequence joins TRBV13 and TRBJ2-2; a possible D gene is TRBD1 (5 bases). V gave up 3 bases and J gave up 2 bases, with 10 bases separating them. The CDR3 is 15 amino acids. The germline CDR1 and CDR2 sequences are PRHDT and FYEKMQ (reference sequence). The CDR3 DNA is TGTGCCAGCAGCTTGGGGCAGTTCAACACCGGGGAGCTGTTTTTT. It translates to CASSLGQFNTGELFF.

The genes are TRBV7-8 and TRBJ2-5; a weak D match, TRBD2 (5 bases). V was shortened by 5 bases and J by 3 bases, with 13 bases between the two germline ends. This CDR3 is built from 14 residues. Germline V gene lookup returns CDR1 SGHVS and CDR2 FQNEAQ. Written as DNA, the CDR3 is TGTGCCAGCAGCCTTCCCTGGGAGAAAGAGACCCAGTACTTC. This gives the protein CASSLPWEKETQYF.

The rearrangement uses TRBV18 and TRBJ1-1; D unclear. Germline CDR1 is KGHSH and CDR2 is LQKENI. Trimming removed 4 bases at V and 3 bases at J, with 9 bases between. The CDR3 runs 13 residues. As DNA, the CDR3 is TGTGCCAGCTCACTAACTTCGGACACTGAAGCTTTCTTT. Translating it yields CASSLTSDTEAFF.

J is TRBJ2-7 and V is TRBV4-1; possible D gene TRBD2, 5 bases. Germline CDR1 MGHRA, CDR2 YSYEKL. V was cut by 1 base and J by 4 bases, with 8 bases left in between. This CDR3 has 13 residues. The CDR3 DNA is TGCGCCAGCAGCCAAGTGAGGGAGTACGAGCAGTACTTC. As protein: CASSQVREYEQYF.

The chain joins TRBV9 to TRBJ2-3, with D possibly TRBD2 on 6 matching bases. The CDR3 has 15 residues. V lost 0 bases to trimming and J lost 5 bases, with 13 bases between them. Per germline, CDR1 SGDLS and CDR2 YYNGEE. The CDR3 sequence is CASSVEGQGGDTQYF. The DNA for the CDR3 is TGTGCCAGCAGCGTAGAAGGGCAGGGAGGAGATACGCAGTATTTT.